The 4 T cell receptor beta chains listed next were all sequenced from one sample in a study of blood T cell repertoires in COVID-19. Only in-frame clones appear in the TCRdb table, and some are missing; sequencing was by immunoSEQ multiplex PCR. The repertoire has some 110,000 clones, 85% to 90% of them found once; the top ten carry about 5.1%. The specimen was peripheral blood. The source of these receptors is a human donor in a cohort sampled during active COVID-19.

This clone was detected once. J is TRBJ2-2 and V is TRBV18, with 7 bases matching TRBD1. Trimming at V came to 3 bases and at J to 5 bases, leaving 6 bases not matched to a gene. The CDR3 runs to 15 residues. Germline V gives CDR1 KGHSH, CDR2 LQKENI. The DNA of the CDR3 is TGTGCCAGCTCACCCCAGACAGGGAGTACCGGGGAGCTGTTTTTT. It specifies CASSPQTGSTGELFF.

The rearrangement links TRBV7-2 to TRBJ2-7; D uncertain. CDR1 is SGHTA and CDR2 is FQGNSA in the germline V gene. This CDR3 comprises 14 residues. V shed 5 bases and J shed 5 bases, with 16 bases lying between them. The CDR3 reads CASSLGPLDNEQYF. In DNA, the CDR3 is TGTGCCAGCAGCCTAGGCCCCCTCGACAACGAGCAGTACTTC.

This chain connects TRBV27 to TRBJ2-2; D may be TRBD1 (6 bases). V lost 6 bases to trimming and J lost 2 bases, with 22 bases between them. The CDR3 totals 18 residues. From germline, CDR1 is MNHEY and CDR2 SMNVEV (reference sequence). The CDR3 DNA follows: TGTGCCAGCAGCACTCCACGATTTGACAGGAAAAACACCGGGGAGCTGTTTTTT. The encoded protein is CASSTPRFDRKNTGELFF.

The V call is TRBV19, the J call TRBJ1-3; no clear D gene. Germline assignment: CDR1 LNHDA and CDR2 SQIVND (reference sequence). Between the trimmed V and J ends, which lost 4 bases and 2 bases, there was a span of 9 bases. The CDR3 has 14 amino acids. Here the CDR3 DNA reads TGTGCCAGTAGTAGCGGGGATGCTGGAAACACCATATATTTT. This sequence encodes CASSSGDAGNTIYF.